Each of the 18 T cell receptor beta chains below was sequenced from the same sample in a study of blood T cell repertoires in COVID-19. Sequenced by immunoSEQ multiplex PCR; TCRdb stores in-frame clones only, minus some. The sample contains about 140,000 clones, roughly 84% of which appear only once. Sample: peripheral blood. The receptors here all came from a human donor in a cohort sampled during active COVID-19.

The chain is built from TRBV18 and TRBJ2-1; 7 nucleotides match TRBD2. Germline values: CDR1 KGHSH, CDR2 LQKENI. J was trimmed by 7 bases and V by 0 bases; bases with no gene match: 6. This CDR3 region has 15 residues. The DNA of the CDR3 is TGTGCCAGCTCACCACCCGGGACTAAAGATAATGAGCAGTTCTTC. Residues: CASSPPGTKDNEQFF.

V is TRBV6-2 or TRBV6-3 and J is TRBJ2-3, with a tentative D call TRBD2 (5 bases). V was clipped by 4 bases and J by 4 bases, with 12 bases between them. CDR3 length: 14 amino acids. CDR1 and CDR2 from the germline V gene are MNHEY and SVGEGT. The CDR3 nucleotides are TGTGCCAGCAGTTGGACTTTCTCCCCAGATACGCAGTATTTT. This sequence encodes CASSWTFSPDTQYF.

This clone was counted between two and nine times. The chain joins TRBV5-1 to TRBJ1-2; TRBD1 might be the D (6 bases). The V end lost 1 base, the J end lost 0 bases, and 7 bases lay between the germline ends. The germline V gene encodes CDR1 SGHRS and CDR2 YFSETQ. There are 14 residues in the CDR3. In DNA form, the CDR3 reads TGCGCCAGCAGCTTGTCAGGGGCTAACTATGGCTACACCTTC. Protein sequence: CASSLSGANYGYTF.

The count of this clone is one. The V call is TRBV28, the J call TRBJ2-2; 10 bases are a match to TRBD1. This CDR3 has 14 amino acids. V was pared by 7 bases and J by 5 bases, with 4 bases of the junction left unmatched. Germline-derived CDR1 and CDR2 are MDHEN and SYDVKM. In DNA form, the CDR3 reads TGTGCCAGCACCCTGGACAGGGGGACCGGGGAGCTGTTTTTT. Its translation is CASTLDRGTGELFF.

The chain uses TRBV28 and TRBJ2-1; 7 nucleotides match TRBD1. The CDR3 contains 11 residues. J lost 15 bases, V lost 4 bases, and 6 bases had no gene match. Looked up from germline, CDR1 is MDHEN and CDR2 is SYDVKM. The CDR3 sequence is CASSSRQGLFF. The DNA for the CDR3 is TGTGCCAGCAGTTCCCGACAGGGATTGTTCTTC.

In DNA, the CDR3 is TGTGCCAGCGAGGGGGGGACCAAAAACATTCAGTACTTC. Protein sequence: CASEGGTKNIQYF. The rearrangement links TRBV19 to TRBJ2-4; D might be TRBD2 (7 bases). Germline CDR1 LNHDA, CDR2 SQIVND (reference sequence). The CDR3 is 13 residues long. With 9 bases removed from V and 2 bases from J, the gap between germline ends came to 11 bases.

The V and J genes are TRBV5-5 and TRBJ1-5; 7 bases are shared with TRBD1. This CDR3 is built from 16 residues. Germline CDR1 SGHKS, CDR2 YYEKEE (reference sequence). V shed 1 base and J 4 bases; nucleotides not matched to a gene: 8. The CDR3 nucleotides read TGTGCCAGCAGCTTGTCCTGGAAACAGGGGAATCAGCCCCAGCATTTT. As protein: CASSLSWKQGNQPQHF.

The V gene is TRBV29-1, the J gene TRBJ1-2; 10 bases fit TRBD1. The trim removed 7 bases at V and 8 bases at J, leaving 7 bases unmatched. The CDR3 length is 12 residues. Germline V gene data show CDR1 as SQVTM and CDR2 as ANQGSEA. The CDR3 region has the DNA TGCAGCGGCCATGGACAGGGGGAGGGCTACACCTTC. This gives the protein CSGHGQGEGYTF.

The rearrangement uses TRBV19 and TRBJ2-1; a weak D match, TRBD2 (6 bases). The CDR3 extends over 15 amino acids. Germline CDR1 is LNHDA and CDR2 is SQIVND (reference sequence). With 1 base removed from V and 0 bases from J, the gap between germline ends came to 7 bases. The CDR3 nucleotides read TGTGCCAGTAGTATAGCCGGGAGCTCCTACAATGAGCAGTTCTTC. Translated, it gives CASSIAGSSYNEQFF. The full variable domain, in which reference TRBV19 and TRBJ2-1 provide the parts outside the CDR3, is DGGITQSPKYLFRKEGQNVTLSCEQNLNHDAMYWYRQDPGQGLRLIYYSQIVNDFQKGDIAEGYSVSREKKESFPLTVTSAQKNPTAFYLCASSIAGSSYNEQFFGPGTRLTVL.

The CDR3 loop is CASSPNRGRQQTQYF. For the CDR3, the DNA is TGTGCCAGCAGCCCAAACAGGGGGCGGCAACAGACCCAGTACTTC. The chain recombines TRBV14 with TRBJ2-5; the match to TRBD1 covers 9 bases. With 4 bases clipped from V and 6 bases from J, the junction kept 9 bases outside the gene matches. This CDR3 comprises 15 residues. In germline, CDR1 is SGHDN, CDR2 FVKESK.

This chain joins TRBV5-1 and TRBJ2-7; TRBD1 matches 9 bases. Germline V gives CDR1 SGHRS, CDR2 YFSETQ. The V segment lost 6 bases and the J segment 4 bases; nucleotides outside the gene matches: 5. The CDR3 extends over 13 amino acids. CDR3 DNA sequence: TGCGCCAGCACGCCGGGACAGGGTTACGAGCAGTACTTC. It is translated as CASTPGQGYEQYF.

The chain has TRBV28 and TRBJ1-2, with TRBD1 identical over 9 bases. From germline, CDR1 is MDHEN and CDR2 SYDVKM. The trim removed 6 bases at V and 8 bases at J, leaving 7 bases unmatched. The CDR3 is 13 amino acids. The CDR3 region has the DNA TGTGCCAGCAGCATACAGGGGGCTCGGGGCTACACCTTC. Protein: CASSIQGARGYTF.

V is TRBV5-6 and J is TRBJ1-5; tentative D call: TRBD1 (5 bases). Germline loops: CDR1 SGHDT, CDR2 YYEEEE. Trimming stripped 7 bases from V and 3 bases from J, with 14 bases between. This CDR3 is 14 amino acids long. CDR3 sequence (DNA): TGTGCCAGCGGAAGGGGCCTTAACAATCAGCCCCAGCATTTT. Amino acid sequence: CASGRGLNNQPQHF.

The chain joins TRBV6-4 to TRBJ2-3; 11 nucleotides match TRBD2. The CDR3 is made up of 15 amino acids. Germline V lookup: CDR1 MRHNA, CDR2 SNTAGT. The V gene end was trimmed by 8 bases and the J gene end by 2 bases; junction bases not matched to a gene: 6. The CDR3 sequence: CASQLTSGNTDTQYF. DNA for the CDR3: TGTGCCAGCCAACTGACTAGCGGGAACACAGATACGCAGTATTTT.

DNA for the CDR3: TGTGCCAGCAGCTCAGGGGTTTCCCTGGACGAGCAGTACTTC. As protein: CASSSGVSLDEQYF. This chain connects TRBV7-2 to TRBJ2-7, with a tentative D call TRBD1 (6 bases). The CDR3 is 14 amino acids. In germline, CDR1 is SGHTA, CDR2 FQGNSA. V was cut by 4 bases and J by 5 bases, with 15 bases left in between.

This chain connects TRBV5-4 to TRBJ2-3; no reliable D call. The CDR3 sequence is 13 residues long. CDR1 and CDR2 (germline): SGHNT, YYREEE (reference sequence). The V and J ends lost 1 base and 3 bases respectively, with 6 bases between them. CDR3 bases: TGTGCCAGCAGCTTGTCCCGGACAGATACGCAGTATTTT. Amino acid sequence: CASSLSRTDTQYF.

The rearrangement links TRBV7-2 to TRBJ2-2; 11 nucleotides agree with TRBD1. CDR1 SGHTA and CDR2 FQGNSA come from the germline V gene. The V gene end was trimmed by 5 bases and the J gene end by 2 bases; junction bases not matched to a gene: 1. The CDR3 has 15 residues. CDR3: CASSGQGANTGELFF. CDR3 nucleotides: TGTGCCAGCAGCGGACAGGGGGCTAACACCGGGGAGCTGTTTTTT.

In this sample, this clone turned up a few times. The rearrangement links TRBV7-8 to TRBJ2-7; 8 nucleotides agree with TRBD1. The CDR3 has 14 amino acids. With V trimmed by 5 bases and J by 6 bases, 9 bases remained unmatched. Germline CDR1 SGHVS, CDR2 FQNEAQ. The CDR3 sequence is CASSPRQGSTEQYV. Here the CDR3 DNA reads TGTGCCAGCAGCCCGAGACAGGGGTCCACCGAGCAGTACGTC.